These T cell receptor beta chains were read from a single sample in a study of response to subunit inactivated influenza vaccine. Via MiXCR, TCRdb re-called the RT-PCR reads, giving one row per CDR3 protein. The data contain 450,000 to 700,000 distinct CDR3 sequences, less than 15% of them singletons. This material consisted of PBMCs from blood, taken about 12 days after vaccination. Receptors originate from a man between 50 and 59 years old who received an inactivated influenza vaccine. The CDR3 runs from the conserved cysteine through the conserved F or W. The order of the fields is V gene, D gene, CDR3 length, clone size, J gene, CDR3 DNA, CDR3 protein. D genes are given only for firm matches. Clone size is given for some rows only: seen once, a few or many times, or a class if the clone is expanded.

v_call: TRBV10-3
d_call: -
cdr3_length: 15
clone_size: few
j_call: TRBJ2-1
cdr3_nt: TGTGCCATCAGTGATGGAGGGCCGGGTTACAATGAGCAGTTCTTC
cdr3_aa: CAISDGGPGYNEQFF

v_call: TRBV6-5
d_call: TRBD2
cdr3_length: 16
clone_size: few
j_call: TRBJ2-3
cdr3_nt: TGTGCCAGCAGTTACGAGCGGGGGGGCCTGAGGGTTACGCAGTATTTT
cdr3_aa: CASSYERGGLRVTQYF

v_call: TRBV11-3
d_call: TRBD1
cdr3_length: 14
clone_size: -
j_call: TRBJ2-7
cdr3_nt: TGTGCCAGCAGCTACAGGGGACAGGGGGCGAAGCAGTACTTC
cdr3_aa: CASSYRGQGAKQYF

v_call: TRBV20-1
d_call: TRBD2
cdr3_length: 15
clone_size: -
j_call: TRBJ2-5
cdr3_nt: TGCAGTGCTAGAGCTCGCGGGGGGGCCCGGGAGACCCAGTACTTC
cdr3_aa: CSARARGGARETQYF

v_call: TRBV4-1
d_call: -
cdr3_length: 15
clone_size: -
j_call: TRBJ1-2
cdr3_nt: TGCGCCAGCAGCCAAGAATGGTCGAACCGCTATGGCTACACCTTC
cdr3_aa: CASSQEWSNRYGYTF

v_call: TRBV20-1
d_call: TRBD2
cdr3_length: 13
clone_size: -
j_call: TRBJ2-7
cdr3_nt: TGCAGTTGCTGGGCGGGAGGACTCGGCGAGCAGTACTTC
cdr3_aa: CSCWAGGLGEQYF

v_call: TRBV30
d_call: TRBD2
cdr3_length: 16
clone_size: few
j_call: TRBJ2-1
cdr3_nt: TGTGCCTGGAGTGGTTCCCCTAGCGGACCCTCGGGGGAGCAGTTCTTC
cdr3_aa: CAWSGSPSGPSGEQFF

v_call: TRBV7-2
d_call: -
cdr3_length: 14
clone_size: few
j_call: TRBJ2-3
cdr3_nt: TGTGCCAGCAGCTCAACGGCCCACACAGATACGCAGTATTTT
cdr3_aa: CASSSTAHTDTQYF

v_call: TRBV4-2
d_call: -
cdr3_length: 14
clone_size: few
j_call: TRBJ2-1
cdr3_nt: TGTGCCAGCAGCCTCAGTAGCCCCGGGCATGAGCAGTTCTTC
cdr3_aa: CASSLSSPGHEQFF

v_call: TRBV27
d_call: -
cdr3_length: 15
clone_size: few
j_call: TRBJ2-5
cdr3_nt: TGTGCCAGCAACAAACTTGGCGCGGGGTGGGAGACCCAGTACTTC
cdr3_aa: CASNKLGAGWETQYF

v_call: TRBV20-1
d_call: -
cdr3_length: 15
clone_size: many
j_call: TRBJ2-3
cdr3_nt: TGCAGTGCTAGCGGGAGCTTAGGGGTCACAGATACGCAGTATTTT
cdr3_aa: CSASGSLGVTDTQYF

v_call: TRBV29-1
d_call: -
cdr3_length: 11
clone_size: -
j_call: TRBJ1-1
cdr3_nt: TGCAGCGTTGAAATGAACACTGAAGCTTTCTTT
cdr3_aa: CSVEMNTEAFF

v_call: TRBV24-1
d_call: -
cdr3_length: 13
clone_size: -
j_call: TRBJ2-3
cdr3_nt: TGTGCCACCAGTGTGGATATAACAGATACGCAGTATTTT
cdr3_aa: CATSVDITDTQYF

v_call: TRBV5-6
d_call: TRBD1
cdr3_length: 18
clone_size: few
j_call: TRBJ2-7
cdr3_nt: TGTGCCAGCAGCTTCCTGCTGGTGGACAGGGGCGCCTCCTACGAGCAGTACTTC
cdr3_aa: CASSFLLVDRGASYEQYF

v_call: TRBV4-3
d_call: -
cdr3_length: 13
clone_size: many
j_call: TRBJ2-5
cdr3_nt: TGCGCCAGCAGCCTTCGTGAACTCGAGACCCAGTACTTC
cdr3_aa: CASSLRELETQYF

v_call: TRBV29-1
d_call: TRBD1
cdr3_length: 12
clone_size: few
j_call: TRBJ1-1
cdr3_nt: TGCAGCGTTTCAGGGGGTTATGTTGAAGCTTTCTTT
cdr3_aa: CSVSGGYVEAFF

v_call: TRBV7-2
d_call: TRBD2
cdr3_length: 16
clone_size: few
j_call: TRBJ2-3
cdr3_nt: TGTGCCAGCAGCATCGGACTCTCTTCTATGGGAGGGGCGCAGTATTTT
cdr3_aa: CASSIGLSSMGGAQYF

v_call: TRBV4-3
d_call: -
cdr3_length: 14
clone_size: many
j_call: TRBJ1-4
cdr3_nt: TGTGCCAGCAGCCAAGGTCAGGGGTCGGAAAAACTGTTTTTT
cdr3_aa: CASSQGQGSEKLFF

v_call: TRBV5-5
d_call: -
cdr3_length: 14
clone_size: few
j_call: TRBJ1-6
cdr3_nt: TGTGCCAGCAGCCCGGGATTCTATAATTCACCCCTCCACTTT
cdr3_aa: CASSPGFYNSPLHF

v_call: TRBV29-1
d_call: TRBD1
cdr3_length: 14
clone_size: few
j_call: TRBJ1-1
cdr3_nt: TGCAGCGTCCTGGACAGGGTCGGTAACACTGAAGCTTTCTTT
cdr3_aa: CSVLDRVGNTEAFF

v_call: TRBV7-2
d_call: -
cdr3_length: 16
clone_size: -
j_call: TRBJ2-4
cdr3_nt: TGTGCCAGCAGCTTAGACTTTGATCTAGCCAAAAACATTCAGTACTTC
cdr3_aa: CASSLDFDLAKNIQYF

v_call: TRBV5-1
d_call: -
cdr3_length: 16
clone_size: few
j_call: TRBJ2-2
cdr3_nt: TGCGCCAGCAGCTTGGCCCCGGGGGCAGGCACCGGGGAGCTGTTTTTT
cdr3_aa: CASSLAPGAGTGELFF